This T cell receptor (beta chain) was documented in a study of spatial heterogeneity in lung cancer (dated by TCRdb to the late 2010s). Context from the whole study: Beta-chain transcripts were consistently detected in greater numbers than alpha-chain transcripts, which likely reflects a higher abundance of beta-chain transcripts. In the raw uncorrected reads, each unique combination of TCR and UMI appeared more than ten times on average. The study quantitatively compared TCR alpha and beta repertoires across multiple tumor regions, matched nontumor lung and blood in non-small cell lung cancer. TCR repertoire features were related to nonsynonymous mutation counts determined by whole-exome sequencing of tumor tissue. At surgery, some 220 tumor regions, almost 65 matched nontumor lung samples and fewer than 60 PBMC samples were TCR-sequenced for both alpha and beta chains.

The sample's time point label, decoded: sample taken at primary tumor resection. Whole RNA extracted from tumor and nontumor lung tissue, or from cryopreserved PBMC samples, was used for TCR sequencing without cell sorting. Donors were some 70 patients with early-stage, untreated non-small cell lung cancer from the lung TRACERx cohort. Only patients for whom sufficient RNA was available from at least two tumor regions were selected for TCR sequencing. Library preparation employed 5' RACE. The run used a NextSeq 500. To allow correction of PCR and sequencing errors, the TCR library protocol tagged every TCR cDNA molecule with a unique molecular identifier. The original pipeline was this. TCR identification, UMI-based error correction and CDR3 extraction were performed with Decombinator tools. TCRs above a frequency of 2 per 1,000, corresponding to the top 1% of the tumor frequency distribution, were defined as expanded. Renyi diversity was computed with the R vegan package after each repertoire had been subsampled 100 times to 5,000 TCRs. CDR3 similarity networks were built from amino acid triplet string-kernel similarity, connecting CDR3s with pairwise similarity above 0.82. TCRdb handled the public reads itself, with Q25 trimming in fastp and clone calling in MiXCR, and kept productive beta chains. One record per CDR3 amino acid sequence lists the most common genes and DNA. It is TCRdb's table, rather than the study itself, that gives the V and J calls and clone size. The sample table lists some 2,700 distinct CDR3 sequences, over 10% of them with a count of one. The ten largest clones represent around 60% of the sample.

This clonotype is medium-sized (0.01 to 0.1%) in its sample. Its recognized antigen is unknown. Qualities for individual bases were not recorded, and no much larger clone is one base off. Results the study describes overall, beyond this receptor: Ubiquitous expanded tumor TCRs were found in blood more often at tumor resection than at routine follow-up. Confirming at a functional level the hypothesis that regional TCRs recognize regional mutations was considered to require additional single-cell paired TCR alpha and beta sequencing.

Measured from the cysteine to the phenylalanine, the CDR3 is 16 residues long. Only the CDR3 DNA is retained, 48 bases long and in frame from the first base. Relative to germline, V is missing 2 bases and J is missing 8 bases, with 5 bases of the junction outside any gene match. The germline V gene sets CDR1 to ENHRY and CDR2 to SYGVKD. The source was PBMCs, collected at surgery. This receptor was obtained from a male donor with early-stage non-small cell lung cancer. The chain is encoded by TRBV10-3 joined to TRBJ2-1; 14 bases in the junction line up with TRBD2. The DNA sequence is as follows: TGTGCCATCAGTGAGGGGACTAGCGGGAGTAAGGATGAGCAGTTCTTC. This sequence encodes CAISEGTSGSKDEQFF.